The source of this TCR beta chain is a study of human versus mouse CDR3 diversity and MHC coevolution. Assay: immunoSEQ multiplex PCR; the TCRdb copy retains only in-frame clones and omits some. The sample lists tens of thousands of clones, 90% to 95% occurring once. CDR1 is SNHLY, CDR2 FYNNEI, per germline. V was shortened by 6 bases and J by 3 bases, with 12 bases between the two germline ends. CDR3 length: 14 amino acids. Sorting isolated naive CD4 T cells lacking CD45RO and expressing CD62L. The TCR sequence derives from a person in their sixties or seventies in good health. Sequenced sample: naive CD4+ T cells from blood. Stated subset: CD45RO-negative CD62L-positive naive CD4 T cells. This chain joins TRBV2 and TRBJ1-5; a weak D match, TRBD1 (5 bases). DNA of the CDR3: TGTGCCAGCAGCCTGGACACGTTCAATCAGCCCCAGCATTTT. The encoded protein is CASSLDTFNQPQHF.